Following are 4 T cell receptor beta chains from one sample sequenced in a study of T cells after yellow fever vaccination. TCRdb called the 5' RACE reads again in MiXCR, with one record for every CDR3 protein. This sample has approximately 510,000 distinct CDR3 sequences, with 21% found just once. This material consisted of PBMCs, taken around 3 weeks after the first yellow fever vaccination. These receptors all come from a man aged 18 to 29 who received the YFV17D yellow fever vaccine.

The chain is built from TRBV9 and TRBJ2-2; tentative D call: TRBD1 (6 bases). The CDR3 length is 14 residues. Germline loops: CDR1 SGDLS, CDR2 YYNGEE. The V end lost 2 bases, the J end lost 7 bases, and 12 bases lay between the germline ends. CDR3 amino acids: CASSVLGAGGELFF. CDR3 in DNA: TGTGCCAGCAGCGTCCTGGGGGCTGGCGGGGAGCTGTTTTTT.

This chain uses TRBV2 with TRBJ2-7; a possible D gene is TRBD1 (5 bases). The germline V gene has CDR1 SNHLY and CDR2 FYNNEI. The CDR3 is 12 residues long. V was pared by 8 bases and J by 3 bases, with 11 bases between. CDR3 sequence (DNA): TGTGCCAGCGGCAGGGCACTCTACGAGCAGTACGTC. Translated, it gives CASGRALYEQYV.

In its sample, this clonotype was seen a few times. The CDR3 DNA sequence: TGTGCCAGCAGCTTACACAGCACCGGGGAGCTGTTTTTT. The encoded protein is CASSLHSTGELFF. The chain has TRBV7-2 and TRBJ2-2; D uncertain. Germline V lookup: CDR1 SGHTA, CDR2 FQGNSA. The CDR3 is made up of 13 amino acids. The ends were cut back, 2 bases at V and 4 bases at J, with 5 bases in the middle.

This clonotype was detected once. This CDR3 is CASSLSPLGSAGELFF. The CDR3 DNA follows: TGTGCCAGCAGCTTATCTCCTCTGGGGAGCGCCGGGGAGCTGTTTTTT. The chain has TRBV11-2 and TRBJ2-2; D possibly corresponds to TRBD2 (5 bases). Germline V gene data show CDR1 as SGHAT and CDR2 as FQNNGV. Trimming removed 2 bases at V and 6 bases at J, with 16 bases between. The CDR3 extends over 16 amino acids.